The 10 T cell receptor beta chains below come from one sample, sequenced in a study of T-cell reconstitution after alpha-beta-depleted transplantation in children (dated by TCRdb to about 2016). Preparation of the library involved PCR. The run used an Illumina HiSeq 2500. To normalize quantification of the TCRbeta repertoire, the TCR libraries were built with molecular barcoding that relied on unique molecular identifiers. TCRdb itself trimmed the public reads at Q25 with fastp, ran MiXCR and retained productive beta chains. Entries are consolidated by CDR3 protein sequence, retaining the most common genes and DNA. The sample table records about 20,000 distinct CDR3 sequences; 10% to 15% of these occur just once. The biggest ten clones account for 35% of the sample. The time point label, as the study defines it: day 60 (about 2 months) after transplantation. In light of the paper, this sample's treatment or condition label describes: allogeneic hematopoietic cell transplantation with graft depleted of TCRalphabeta T cells and CD19 B cells.

The sequencing used PBMCs, mostly from graft donor cells, collected 60 days after TCRalphabeta/CD19-depleted stem cell transplant. The receptors originated from a female patient aged 2-9 years who had a stem cell transplant for congenital amegakaryocytic thrombocytopenia, so the T cells may come from the graft donor.

This clonotype has a count of ten or more. The chain employs TRBV20-1 and TRBJ2-7; D is ambiguous. Germline V gene data show CDR1 as DFQATT and CDR2 as SNEGSKA (reference sequence). The CDR3 is 12 amino acids. Trimming stripped 6 bases from V and 1 base from J, with 10 bases between. Written as DNA, the CDR3 is TGCAGTGCCTCGACACCTTCCTACGAGCAGTACTTC. It codes for CSASTPSYEQYF.

This clonotype was seen ten or more times. The chain is built from TRBV2 and TRBJ2-7, with TRBD1 as a possible D gene (5 bases). CDR1 and CDR2 (germline): SNHLY, FYNNEI. The CDR3 is made up of 10 amino acids. Trimming cost V 5 bases and J 6 bases, with 5 bases left between them. This CDR3 is CASSQGEQYF. The CDR3 nucleotides are TGTGCCAGCAGTCAGGGCGAGCAGTACTTC.

About this clonotype itself: This clone may be a read error of a much larger clone one base away. The V and J genes are TRBV11-2 and TRBJ2-3; tentatively, D is TRBD2 (6 bases). The CDR3 is 20 residues long. Germline lookup yields CDR1 SGHAT and CDR2 FQNNGV. Deletions cut 1 base from V and 5 bases from J, with 28 bases between. In nucleotides, the CDR3 is TGTGCCAGCAGCTTAGGTCTGGAGACACTAGCCGGGTGGAAAAGAGATACGCAGTATTTT. Protein product: CASSLGLETLAGWKRDTQYF.

This clonotype came up many times. V is TRBV11-2 and J is TRBJ2-1, with D tentatively TRBD1 (8 bases). Deletions cut 6 bases from V and 8 bases from J, with 17 bases between. This CDR3 has 14 residues. The germline V gene encodes CDR1 SGHAT and CDR2 FQNNGV. This CDR3 reads CASRLQGGGYEQFF. Here the CDR3 DNA reads TGTGCCAGCAGACTACAGGGGGGGGGTTATGAGCAGTTCTTC.

This clonotype was detected ten times or more. This sequence joins TRBV6-6 and TRBJ1-5; D call uncertain. The germline V gene encodes CDR1 MNHNY and CDR2 SVGAGI (reference sequence). The V end was cut by 9 bases, the J end by 3 bases, with 12 bases between. The CDR3 covers 13 residues. CDR3 nucleotide sequence: TGTGCCAGTACGGGAGACCTCAATCAGCCCCAGCATTTT. Protein: CASTGDLNQPQHF.

This clonotype has a count of ten or more. V and J are TRBV12-3 or TRBV12-4 and TRBJ2-6; possible D gene TRBD2, 6 bases. Trimming left V 6 bases short and J 3 bases short, with 15 bases between. There are 16 residues in the CDR3. The CDR3 reads CASSPRVGGGANVLTF. In DNA form, the CDR3 reads TGTGCCAGCAGCCCCAGGGTCGGGGGTGGGGCCAACGTCCTGACTTTC.

This clonotype came up many times. This sequence joins TRBV7-6 and TRBJ2-5; TRBD2 is a possible D gene (5 bases). Between the trimmed V and J ends, which lost 1 base and 1 base, there was a span of 10 bases. CDR3 length equals 15 residues. Per germline, CDR1 SGHVS and CDR2 FNYEAQ. The CDR3 spells CASSLGSGGQETQYF. The CDR3 nucleotides read TGTGCCAGCAGCTTAGGGTCCGGAGGCCAAGAGACCCAGTACTTC.

This clonotype was found many times. The chain employs TRBV5-1 and TRBJ2-7; D not certain. CDR1 and CDR2 from the germline V gene are SGHRS and YFSETQ. The length of the CDR3 is 15 residues. Deletions cut 0 bases from V and 0 bases from J, with 10 bases between. The CDR3 spells CASSLARRNSYEQYF. The CDR3 DNA reads TGCGCCAGCAGCTTGGCCAGACGGAACTCCTACGAGCAGTACTTC.

The gene calls are TRBV6-1 and TRBJ2-1; 11 positions match TRBD2. The CDR3 runs 18 residues. The junction had 12 bases not matched to a gene; V was cut back by 0 bases and J by 8 bases. Germline CDR1 reads MNHNS; CDR2 reads SASEGT. The CDR3 nucleotides are TGTGCCAGCAGTGAAGCCCAGTTACTAGCGGGAGTTGCAGATGAGCAGTTCTTC. The encoded protein is CASSEAQLLAGVADEQFF.

This clonotype was seen at least ten times. The rearrangement links TRBV6-2 or TRBV6-3 to TRBJ2-1; 13 bases match TRBD2. The CDR3 loop spans 21 amino acids. Germline V gene lookup returns CDR1 MNHEY and CDR2 SVGEGT. The V gene end was trimmed by 2 bases and the J gene end by 12 bases; junction bases not matched to a gene: 25. DNA for the CDR3: TGTGCCAGCAGTTACAGCGGAGGGACTAGCGGGGTTCTAGAGGATAATCATGTGCAGTTCTTC. The encoded protein is CASSYSGGTSGVLEDNHVQFF.